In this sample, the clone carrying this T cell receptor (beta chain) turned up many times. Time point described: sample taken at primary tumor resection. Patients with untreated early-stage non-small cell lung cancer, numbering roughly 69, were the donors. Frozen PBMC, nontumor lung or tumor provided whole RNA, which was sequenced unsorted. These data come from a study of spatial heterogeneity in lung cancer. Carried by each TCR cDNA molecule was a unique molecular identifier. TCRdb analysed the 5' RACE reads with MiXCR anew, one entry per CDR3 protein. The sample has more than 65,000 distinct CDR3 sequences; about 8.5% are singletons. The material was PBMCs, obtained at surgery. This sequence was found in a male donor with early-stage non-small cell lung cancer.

CDR3 in DNA: TGCGCCAGCAGCCATTTTAGGGCGGCCGGGGAGCTGTTTTTT. It specifies CASSHFRAAGELFF. This rearrangement joins TRBV4-3 to TRBJ2-2; D gene unclear. This CDR3 contains 14 residues. The germline V gene encodes CDR1 LGHNA and CDR2 YSLEER. Trimming removed 3 bases at V and 6 bases at J, with 11 bases between.